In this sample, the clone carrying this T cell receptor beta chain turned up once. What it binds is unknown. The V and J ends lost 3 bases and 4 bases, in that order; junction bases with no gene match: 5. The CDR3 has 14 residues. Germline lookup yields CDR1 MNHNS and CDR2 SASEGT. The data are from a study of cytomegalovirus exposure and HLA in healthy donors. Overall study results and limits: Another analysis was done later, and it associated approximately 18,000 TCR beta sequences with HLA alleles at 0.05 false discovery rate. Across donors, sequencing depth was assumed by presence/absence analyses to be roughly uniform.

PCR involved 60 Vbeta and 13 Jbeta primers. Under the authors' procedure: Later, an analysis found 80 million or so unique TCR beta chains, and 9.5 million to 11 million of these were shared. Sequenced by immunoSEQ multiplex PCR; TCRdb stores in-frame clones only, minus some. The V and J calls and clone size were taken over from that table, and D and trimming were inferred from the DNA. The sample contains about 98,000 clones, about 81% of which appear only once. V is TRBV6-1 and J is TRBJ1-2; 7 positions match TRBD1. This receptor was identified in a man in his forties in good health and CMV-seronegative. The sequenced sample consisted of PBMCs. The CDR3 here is CASSERQGLYGYTF. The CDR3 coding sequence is TGTGCCAGCAGTGAGCGACAGGGCCTCTATGGCTACACCTTC.